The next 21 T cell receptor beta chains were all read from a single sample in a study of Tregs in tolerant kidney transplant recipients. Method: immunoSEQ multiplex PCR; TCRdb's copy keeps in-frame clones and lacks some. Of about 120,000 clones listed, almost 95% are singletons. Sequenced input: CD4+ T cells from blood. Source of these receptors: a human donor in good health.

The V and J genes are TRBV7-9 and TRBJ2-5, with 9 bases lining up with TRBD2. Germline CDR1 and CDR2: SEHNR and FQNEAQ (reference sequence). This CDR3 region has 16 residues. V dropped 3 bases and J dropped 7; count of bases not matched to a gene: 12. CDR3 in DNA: TGTGCCAGCAGCTTCTCCGGCGGGAGGGCCAACGGGACCCAGTACTTC. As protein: CASSFSGGRANGTQYF.

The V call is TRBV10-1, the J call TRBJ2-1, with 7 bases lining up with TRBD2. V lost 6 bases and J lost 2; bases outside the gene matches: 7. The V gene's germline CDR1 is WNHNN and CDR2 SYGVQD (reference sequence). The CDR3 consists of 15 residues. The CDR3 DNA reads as TGCGCCAGCAGCTTTGGGGGGGGAACCTACAATGAGCAGTTCTTC. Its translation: CASSFGGGTYNEQFF.

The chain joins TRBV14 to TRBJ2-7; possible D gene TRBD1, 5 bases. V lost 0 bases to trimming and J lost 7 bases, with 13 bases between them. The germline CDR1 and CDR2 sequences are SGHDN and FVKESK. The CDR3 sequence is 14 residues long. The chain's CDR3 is CASSQEWSNREQYF. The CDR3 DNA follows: TGTGCCAGCAGCCAAGAATGGTCTAACAGGGAGCAGTACTTC.

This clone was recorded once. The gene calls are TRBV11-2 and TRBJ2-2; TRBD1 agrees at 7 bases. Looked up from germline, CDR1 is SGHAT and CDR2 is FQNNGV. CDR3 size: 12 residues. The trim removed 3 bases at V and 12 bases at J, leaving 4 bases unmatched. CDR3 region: CASSFTGVQLFF. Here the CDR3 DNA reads TGTGCCAGCAGCTTTACAGGGGTTCAGCTGTTTTTT.

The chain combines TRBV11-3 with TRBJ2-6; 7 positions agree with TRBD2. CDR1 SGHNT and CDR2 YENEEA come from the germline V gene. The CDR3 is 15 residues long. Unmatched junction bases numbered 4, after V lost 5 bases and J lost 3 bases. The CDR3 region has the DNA TGTGCCAGCAGCCCGGGGGGTTTTGGGGCCAACGTCCTGACTTTC. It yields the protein CASSPGGFGANVLTF.

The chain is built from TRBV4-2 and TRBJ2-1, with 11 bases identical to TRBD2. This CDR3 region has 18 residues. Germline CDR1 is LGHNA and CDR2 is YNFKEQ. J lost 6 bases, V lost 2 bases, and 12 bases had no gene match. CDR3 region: CASSQRNALAGGGNEQFF. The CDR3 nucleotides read TGTGCCAGCAGCCAACGGAATGCCCTAGCGGGAGGTGGCAATGAGCAGTTCTTC.

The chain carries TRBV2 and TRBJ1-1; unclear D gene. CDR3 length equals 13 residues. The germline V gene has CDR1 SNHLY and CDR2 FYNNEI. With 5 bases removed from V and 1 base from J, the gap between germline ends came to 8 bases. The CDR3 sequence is CASSLLENTEAFF. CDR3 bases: TGTGCCAGCAGTCTTCTCGAGAACACTGAAGCTTTCTTT.

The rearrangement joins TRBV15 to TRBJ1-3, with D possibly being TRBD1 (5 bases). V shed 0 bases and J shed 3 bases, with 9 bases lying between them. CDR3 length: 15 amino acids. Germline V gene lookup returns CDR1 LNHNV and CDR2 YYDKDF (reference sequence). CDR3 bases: TGTGCCACCAGCAGAGATGGGGGGAATGGAAACACCATATATTTT. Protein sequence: CATSRDGGNGNTIYF.

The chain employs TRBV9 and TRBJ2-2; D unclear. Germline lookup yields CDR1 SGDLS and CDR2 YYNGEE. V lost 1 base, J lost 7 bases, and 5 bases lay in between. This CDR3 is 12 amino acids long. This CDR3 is CASSVRRGELFF. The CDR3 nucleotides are TGTGCCAGCAGCGTAAGGCGCGGGGAGCTGTTTTTT.

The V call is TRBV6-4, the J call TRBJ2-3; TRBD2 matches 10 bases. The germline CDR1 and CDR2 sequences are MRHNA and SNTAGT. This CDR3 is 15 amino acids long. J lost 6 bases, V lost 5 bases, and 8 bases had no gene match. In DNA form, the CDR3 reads TGTGCCAGCAGTTTTAGCGGGGGGCCTGGTGATACGCAGTATTTT. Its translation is CASSFSGGPGDTQYF.

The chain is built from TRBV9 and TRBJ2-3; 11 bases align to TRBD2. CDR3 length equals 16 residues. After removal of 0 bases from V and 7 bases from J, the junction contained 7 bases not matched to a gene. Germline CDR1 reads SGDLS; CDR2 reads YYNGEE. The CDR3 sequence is CASSVGLAGRLNTQYF. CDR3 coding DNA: TGTGCCAGCAGCGTAGGACTAGCGGGGCGACTTAATACGCAGTATTTT.

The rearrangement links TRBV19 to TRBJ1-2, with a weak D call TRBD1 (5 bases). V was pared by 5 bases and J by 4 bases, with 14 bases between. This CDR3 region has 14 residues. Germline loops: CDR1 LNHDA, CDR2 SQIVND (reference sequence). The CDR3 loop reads CASSWGDTTYGYTF. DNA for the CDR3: TGTGCCAGTAGTTGGGGGGATACTACCTATGGCTACACCTTC.

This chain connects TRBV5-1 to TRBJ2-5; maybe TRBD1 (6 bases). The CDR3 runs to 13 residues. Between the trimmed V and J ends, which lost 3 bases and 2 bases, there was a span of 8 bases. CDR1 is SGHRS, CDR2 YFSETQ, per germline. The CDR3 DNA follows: TGCGCCAGCAGCTCCCAGGGGCAAGAGACCCAGTACTTC. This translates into CASSSQGQETQYF.

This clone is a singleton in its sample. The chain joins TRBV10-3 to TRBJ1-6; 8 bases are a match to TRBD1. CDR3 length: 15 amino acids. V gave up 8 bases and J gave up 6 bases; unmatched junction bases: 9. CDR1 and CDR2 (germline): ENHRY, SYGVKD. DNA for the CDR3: TGTGCCATCGCGGAGGGACAGGAAAGTAATTCACCCCTCCACTTT. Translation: CAIAEGQESNSPLHF.

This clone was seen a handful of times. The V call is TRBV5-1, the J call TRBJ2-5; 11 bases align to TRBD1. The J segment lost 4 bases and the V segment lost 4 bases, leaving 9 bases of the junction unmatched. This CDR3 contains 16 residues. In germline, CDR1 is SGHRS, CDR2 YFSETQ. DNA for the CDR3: TGCGCCAGCAGCGTACGCGGACAGGGGGCCGGAGAGACCCAGTACTTC. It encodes CASSVRGQGAGETQYF.

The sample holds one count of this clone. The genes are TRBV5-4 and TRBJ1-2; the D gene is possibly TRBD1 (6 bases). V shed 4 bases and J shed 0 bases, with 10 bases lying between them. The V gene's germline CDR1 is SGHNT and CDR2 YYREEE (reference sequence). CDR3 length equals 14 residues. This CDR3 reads CASSLQGANYGYTF. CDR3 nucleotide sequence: TGTGCCAGCAGCCTACAGGGAGCTAACTATGGCTACACCTTC.

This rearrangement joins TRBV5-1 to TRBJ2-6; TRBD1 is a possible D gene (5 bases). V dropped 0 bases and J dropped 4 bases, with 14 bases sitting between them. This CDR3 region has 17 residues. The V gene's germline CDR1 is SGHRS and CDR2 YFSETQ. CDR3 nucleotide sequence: TGCGCCAGCAGCTTGGGTCTCTCTAGACAGGGGGCCAACGTCCTGACTTTC. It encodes CASSLGLSRQGANVLTF.

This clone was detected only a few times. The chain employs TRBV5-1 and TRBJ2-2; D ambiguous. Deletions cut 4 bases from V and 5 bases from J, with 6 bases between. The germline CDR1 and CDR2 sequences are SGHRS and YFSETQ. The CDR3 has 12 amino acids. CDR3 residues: CASSLTTGELFF. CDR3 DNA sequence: TGCGCCAGCAGCCTGACGACCGGGGAGCTGTTTTTT.

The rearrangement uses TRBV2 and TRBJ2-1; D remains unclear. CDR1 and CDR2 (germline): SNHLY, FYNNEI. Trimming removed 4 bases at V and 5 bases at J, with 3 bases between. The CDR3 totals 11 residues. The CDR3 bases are TGTGCCAGCAGTGTTGACAATGAGCAGTTCTTC. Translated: CASSVDNEQFF. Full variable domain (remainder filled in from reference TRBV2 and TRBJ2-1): EPEVTQTPSHQVTQMGQEVILRCVPISNHLYFYWYRQILGQKVEFLVSFYNNEISEKSEIFDDQFSVERPDGSNFTLKIRSTKLEDSAMYFCASSVDNEQFFGPGTRLTVL.

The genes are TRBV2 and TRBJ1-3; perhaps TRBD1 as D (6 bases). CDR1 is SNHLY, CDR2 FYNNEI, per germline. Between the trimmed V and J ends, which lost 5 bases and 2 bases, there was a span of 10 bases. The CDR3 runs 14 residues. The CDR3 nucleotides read TGTGCCAGCAGTAAAACAGGGACTGGAAACACCATATATTTT. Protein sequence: CASSKTGTGNTIYF.

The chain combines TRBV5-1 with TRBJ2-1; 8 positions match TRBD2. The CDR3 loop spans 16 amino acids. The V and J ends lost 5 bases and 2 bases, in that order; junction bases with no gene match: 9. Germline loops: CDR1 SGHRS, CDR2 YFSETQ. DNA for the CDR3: TGCGCCAGCAGTTTAGCGGGACCCCCAGCCTACAATGAGCAGTTCTTC. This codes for CASSLAGPPAYNEQFF.